The following is a TCR beta chain sequence with its context. These data are taken from a study of blood T cell repertoires in COVID-19. V lost 6 bases and J 7 bases, leaving 15 bases between the germline ends. In germline, CDR1 is SGHTA, CDR2 FQGNSA. This CDR3 is built from 13 residues. Assay used: immunoSEQ multiplex PCR; TCRdb lists only in-frame clones, some missing. The table lists roughly 130,000 clones, approximately 84% of them singletons. The material sequenced was peripheral blood. The genes are TRBV7-2 and TRBJ1-2; D call uncertain. This receptor was taken from a man aged 65 to 79 with acute or convalescent COVID-19. The CDR3 sequence: CASRLGPGSGYTF. The CDR3 DNA reads as TGTGCCAGCAGGCTCGGGCCGGGGTCTGGCTACACCTTC.